This TCR beta chain was profiled in a study of blood T cell repertoires in COVID-19. Trimming at V came to 0 bases and at J to 8 bases, leaving 14 bases not matched to a gene. Germline CDR1 is SGHKS and CDR2 is YYEKEE (reference sequence). The CDR3 has 18 residues. This clone was seen only a few times. Sequencing used immunoSEQ multiplex PCR; TCRdb keeps in-frame clones, though not all of them. This sample carries under 250,000 clones, 84% of them seen once, and the ten largest clones take less than 8%. The specimen sequenced was peripheral blood. The source is a woman in her 50s with active or convalescent COVID-19. The chain uses TRBV5-5 and TRBJ2-1, with 10 nucleotides matching TRBD2. CDR3 sequence: CASSLAGTSVPPWDEQFF. The CDR3 coding sequence is TGTGCCAGCAGCTTGGCTGGGACTAGCGTCCCCCCCTGGGATGAGCAGTTCTTC. The full variable domain, rest sourced from reference TRBV5-5 and TRBJ2-1, is DAGVTQSPTHLIKTRGQQVTLRCSPISGHKSVSWYQQVLGQGPQFIFQYYEKEERGRGNFPDRFSARQFPNYSSELNVNALLLGDSALYLCASSLAGTSVPPWDEQFFGPGTRLTVL.